Following are 20 T cell receptor beta chains from one sample sequenced in a study of tumor-infiltrating lymphocytes in primary liver carcinoma. A primer in the constant region served to generate TCR beta cDNA from 450 to 600 ng of total RNA. It was through three nested multiplex PCR rounds of slightly modified ARM-PCR that TCR beta libraries arose. The first two PCR rounds used TRBV1-TRBV30 primers with a Cbeta primer, 10 cycles each. MiXCR, applied by TCRdb to the multiplex PCR reads, yields one record per CDR3 protein. The table has about 200,000 distinct CDR3 sequences, less than 65% seen once; the top ten hold roughly 7%. For blood RNA, unsorted whole blood served as the source, and germline DNA was extracted too. Sequencing was carried out using peripheral blood. All receptors derive from a woman aged 55-75 years with primary liver carcinoma and hepatitis B virus infection.

The V gene is TRBV5-5, the J gene TRBJ2-2; TRBD2 might be the D (5 bases). The CDR3 consists of 17 residues. V lost 3 bases and J lost 5, with 20 bases in between. Germline V gene data show CDR1 as SGHKS and CDR2 as YYEKEE (reference sequence). The CDR3 sequence: CASSSLVRETNTGELFF. CDR3 nucleotides: TGTGCCAGCAGCTCCCTCGTTAGGGAGACCAATACCGGGGAGCTGTTTTTT.

To note about this clonotype: A read error may be the cause here, since a much bigger clone is one base away. The CDR3: CGSSNPGDRGENTEAFF. The CDR3 region has the DNA TGCGGCAGCAGCAACCCTGGGGACAGGGGGGAGAACACTGAAGCTTTCTTT. V usage is TRBV10-1 and J usage is TRBJ1-1, with 11 bases aligning to TRBD1. CDR3 size: 17 residues. Germline CDR1 is WNHNN and CDR2 is SYGVQD (reference sequence).

As concerns this clonotype: Its ends do not fully match the called genes, so a read error is possible. The V call is TRBV7-8, the J call TRBJ2-2; weak D call: TRBD2 (6 bases). Germline V gene data show CDR1 as SGHVS and CDR2 as FQNEAQ. The length of the CDR3 is 17 residues. CDR3 amino acids: CASSLELGGEDTGELFF. The CDR3 DNA sequence: TGTGCCAGCAGCTTAGAATTGGGGGGAGAGGACACCGGGGAGTTGTTTTTT.

V is TRBV5-1 and J is TRBJ2-1; D perhaps matches TRBD2 (6 bases). Germline CDR1 and CDR2: SGHRS and YFSETQ. The CDR3 loop spans 16 amino acids. Trimming shortened V by 0 bases and J by 0 bases, and 10 bases separated the two germline ends. The CDR3 nucleotides read TGCGCCAGCAGCTTGGCCACCGGGAGCTCCTACAATGAGCAGTTCTTC. Translating it yields CASSLATGSSYNEQFF.

The chain joins TRBV6-6 to TRBJ1-1, with D hard to call. This CDR3 comprises 16 residues. The germline V gene encodes CDR1 MNHNY and CDR2 SVGAGI (reference sequence). Trimming removed 6 bases at V and 2 bases at J, with 19 bases between. The CDR3 sequence is CASSQVVHRENTEAFF. Here the CDR3 DNA reads TGTGCCAGCAGCCAAGTCGTCCACAGAGAAAACACTGAAGCTTTCTTT.

Remarks on this clonotype: Just one base apart from a much larger clone, this may be a read error. V usage is TRBV10-3 and J usage is TRBJ1-2; D is possibly TRBD1 (5 bases). The germline CDR1 and CDR2 sequences are ENHRY and SYGVKD. This CDR3 is built from 14 residues. Trimming stripped 1 base from V and 3 bases from J, with 9 bases between. The CDR3 region has the DNA TGTGCCATCAGTGAGTTCAGGGAAGACTATGGCTACACCTTC. Translation gives CAISEFREDYGYTF.

In the case of this clonotype: Possible read error: a much larger clone is one base away. The rearrangement joins TRBV12-3 or TRBV12-4 to TRBJ2-1; D is unclear. The V gene lost 2 bases and the J gene lost 5 bases, with 7 bases spanning the gap. There are 13 residues in the CDR3. In DNA form, the CDR3 reads TGTGCCAGCAGTTTACATCAGAACAATGAGCAGTTCTTC. Protein: CASSLHQNNEQFF.

Details on this clonotype: Germline and junction disagree at one end, which may indicate a read error. The gene calls are TRBV6-6 and TRBJ2-5, with TRBD2 matching over 7 bases. Per the germline V gene, CDR1 is MNHNY and CDR2 is SVGAGI (reference sequence). This CDR3 is 14 amino acids long. CDR3 sequence reads: CASRWGLRGETQYF. Written as DNA, the CDR3 is TGTGCCAGCAGGTGGGGACTACGCGGGGAGACCCAGTACTTT.

Details on this clonotype: One junction end does not reproduce the germline sequence, and a read error may be involved. The rearrangement uses TRBV28 and TRBJ2-3, with unresolved D. This CDR3 has 15 residues. The germline V gene has CDR1 MDHEN and CDR2 SYDVKM. The CDR3: CASSFPREYADMQYF. The CDR3 DNA reads as TGTGCCAGCAGTTTCCCCCGAGAGTACGCAGATATGCAGTATTTT.

This clonotype was observed a few times. The chain couples TRBV7-9 to TRBJ2-7; 7 nucleotides agree with TRBD2. The V segment lost 5 bases and the J segment 0 bases; nucleotides outside the gene matches: 4. CDR3 size: 14 residues. The germline V gene encodes CDR1 SEHNR and CDR2 FQNEAQ (reference sequence). The CDR3 loop reads CASSNSGLSYEQYF. CDR3 coding DNA: TGTGCCAGCAGCAATAGCGGGCTCTCCTACGAGCAGTACTTC.

In its sample, this clonotype was seen many times. This chain links TRBV6-8 with TRBJ2-5; 10 nucleotides line up with TRBD2. The germline V gene has CDR1 MNHGY and CDR2 SAAAGT. V was clipped by 8 bases and J by 5 bases; unmatched bases: 8. The CDR3 spans 14 residues. The CDR3 DNA reads TGTGCCAGCGGCCTAGCGGGAGCTGAGGAGACCCAGTACTTC. It yields the protein CASGLAGAEETQYF.

The chain uses TRBV28 and TRBJ2-1, with 8 bases that match TRBD1. The CDR3 contains 15 residues. The J segment lost 4 bases and the V segment lost 4 bases, leaving 6 bases of the junction unmatched. Germline-derived CDR1 and CDR2 are MDHEN and SYDVKM. CDR3 sequence: CASSSGGPNYNEQFF. CDR3 coding DNA: TGTGCCAGCAGTTCAGGGGGCCCGAATTACAATGAGCAGTTCTTC.

In this sample, this clonotype turned up many times. The chain is built from TRBV4-1 and TRBJ2-7; tentatively, D is TRBD1 or TRBD2 (5 bases each). The V and J ends lost 5 bases and 0 bases respectively, with 17 bases between them. The CDR3 runs to 16 residues. Germline V gene sequence: CDR1 MGHRA, CDR2 YSYEKL. CDR3 DNA sequence: TGCGCCAGCAGCTCACGGGGTGGGGCGAGCTCCTACGAGCAGTACTTC. Encoded protein: CASSSRGGASSYEQYF.

V gene TRBV11-3 combines with J gene TRBJ2-3; 9 bases line up with TRBD1. CDR1 is SGHNT, CDR2 YENEEA, per germline. With V trimmed by 6 bases and J by 2 bases, 6 bases remained unmatched. CDR3 length equals 15 residues. The CDR3 DNA reads as TGTGCCAGCAGTCCCGGGACAGGGTTCACAGATACGCAGTATTTT. Translation gives CASSPGTGFTDTQYF.

This clonotype was picked up many times. The rearrangement joins TRBV6-9 to TRBJ2-4; D is possibly TRBD1 (5 bases). V lost 6 bases, J lost 7 bases, and 19 bases lay in between. The CDR3 length is 15 residues. CDR1 is MNHGY and CDR2 is SVAAGI in the germline V gene. The CDR3 sequence: CASRPVRLGLNIQYF. DNA for the CDR3: TGTGCCAGCAGACCAGTCCGTTTGGGGCTCAACATTCAGTACTTC.

A single count supports this clonotype. The V gene is TRBV11-2, the J gene TRBJ2-7; possibly TRBD2 for D (5 bases). Trimming took 5 bases from V and 3 from J, leaving 26 bases between them. This CDR3 spans 18 amino acids. Germline assignment: CDR1 SGHAT and CDR2 FQNNGV. The CDR3: CASSPVSRSRRTNYEQYF. CDR3 in DNA: TGTGCCAGCAGCCCCGTTAGCCGGTCGCGGAGGACCAACTACGAGCAGTACTTC.

In regard to this clonotype: The germline gene is not matched at one end of the junction; a read error may be the cause. This rearrangement joins TRBV11-2 to TRBJ1-2; 8 bases line up with TRBD1. The V gene's germline CDR1 is SGHAT and CDR2 FQNNGV. The CDR3 totals 17 residues. The CDR3 DNA reads as TGTGCCAGCAGCTCCATAAACAGGGGGTGCCTCGGCTATGGTTACACCTTC. Protein product: CASSSINRGCLGYGYTF. Full variable domain (rest looked up from reference TRBV11-2 and TRBJ1-2): EAGVAQSPRYKIIEKRQSVAFWCNPISGHATLYWYQQILGQGPKLLIQFQNNGVVDDSQLPKDRFSAERLKGVDSTLKIQPAKLEDSAVYLCASSSINRGCLGYGYTFGSGTRLTVV.

This chain links TRBV7-8 with TRBJ2-5; D possibly corresponds to TRBD1 (6 bases). The CDR3 is 16 amino acids. Trimming removed 5 bases at V and 5 bases at J, with 21 bases between. CDR1 is SGHVS, CDR2 FQNEAQ, per germline. The CDR3 loop is CASSLPGHGFVETQYF. The CDR3 DNA follows: TGTGCCAGCAGCCTACCGGGACACGGGTTCGTGGAGACCCAGTACTTC.

As for this clonotype: A much more abundant neighbour one base away suggests this may be a read error. The chain recombines TRBV10-2 with TRBJ2-7; D is unresolved. Germline loops: CDR1 WSHSY, CDR2 SAAADI. V shed 8 bases and J shed 1 base, with 12 bases lying between them. The CDR3 is 13 amino acids. CDR3 bases: TGCGCCAGCGTGACTGAGCCATCCTACGAGCAGTACTTC. The encoded protein is CASVTEPSYEQYF.

Note on this clonotype: Given a much more abundant clone one base away, this may be a read error. V is TRBV12-5 and J is TRBJ1-5, with a weak D call TRBD1 (6 bases). The germline CDR1 and CDR2 sequences are LGHNT and FRNRAP. The CDR3 is 16 residues long. The CDR3 DNA reads TGTGTTAGTGGTTTGGTGCCAGGGGTGGGCAATCAGCCCCAGCATTTT. It specifies CVSGLVPGVGNQPQHF.